A single sample is the source of the 26 T cell receptor beta chains below, sequenced in a study of neoadjuvant anti-PD-1 for oral cavity cancer. Clones were read by immunoSEQ multiplex PCR, and TCRdb kept only the in-frame ones, dropping some. The table records 15,000 or so clones, 65% of them present only once. The sequencing used PBMCs, collected before nivolumab (anti-PD-1) treatment. The receptor source for this set is a person between 40 and 85 years old with oral cavity squamous cell carcinoma.

The CDR3 DNA is TGCGCCAGCAGCTTCTCCGGGACAGGGAGTACCTCAGTCACAGAAGCTTTCTTT. Translated, it gives CASSFSGTGSTSVTEAFF. The chain combines TRBV5-1 with TRBJ1-1, with 9 bases matching TRBD1. J lost 8 bases, V lost 2 bases, and 19 bases had no gene match. CDR3 length: 18 amino acids. From germline, CDR1 is SGHRS and CDR2 YFSETQ.

The chain has TRBV2 and TRBJ1-1; D is perhaps TRBD1 (5 bases). V was clipped by 6 bases and J by 6 bases, with 17 bases between them. CDR3 length equals 14 residues. Germline lookup yields CDR1 SNHLY and CDR2 FYNNEI. The CDR3 nucleotides read TGTGCCAGCAGGGGACCGTCGGGGGGGGCTGAAGCTTTCTTT. It encodes CASRGPSGGAEAFF. Variable domain in full (rest from reference TRBV2 and TRBJ1-1): EPEVTQTPSHQVTQMGQEVILRCVPISNHLYFYWYRQILGQKVEFLVSFYNNEISEKSEIFDDQFSVERPDGSNFTLKIRSTKLEDSAMYFCASRGPSGGAEAFFGQGTRLTVV.

The chain has TRBV27 and TRBJ2-5; D perhaps matches TRBD1 (5 bases). Germline V gene sequence: CDR1 MNHEY, CDR2 SMNVEV (reference sequence). Trimming took 1 base from V and 4 from J, leaving 7 bases between them. CDR3 size: 13 residues. CDR3 region: CASSLWQGETQYF. CDR3 nucleotide sequence: TGTGCCAGCAGTTTATGGCAGGGAGAGACCCAGTACTTC.

The CDR3 coding sequence is TGTGCCAGCAGCCAATCGGGGGGGACAGTCTATGGCTACACCTTC. It encodes CASSQSGGTVYGYTF. The J gene is TRBJ1-2, the V gene TRBV16; 7 bases are a match to TRBD1. Losses at the gene ends were 0 bases for V and 4 bases for J; bases not matched to a gene: 5. The CDR3 totals 15 residues. CDR1 and CDR2 (germline): KGHSY, FQNENV.

The chain is built from TRBV11-2 and TRBJ2-3; no firm D call. The V and J ends lost 4 bases and 4 bases respectively, with 9 bases between them. This CDR3 region has 13 residues. Germline loops: CDR1 SGHAT, CDR2 FQNNGV. The CDR3 nucleotides are TGTGCCAGCAGCTATACTGGCGCAGATACGCAGTATTTT. As protein: CASSYTGADTQYF.

This chain joins TRBV5-1 and TRBJ2-3; 12 bases are shared with TRBD1. This CDR3 has 15 amino acids. V lost 5 bases to trimming and J lost 5 bases; unmatched junction nucleotides: 6. Germline V lookup: CDR1 SGHRS, CDR2 YFSETQ. The CDR3 loop reads CASRLGQGARDTQYF. CDR3 nucleotide sequence: TGCGCCAGCAGGCTGGGACAGGGGGCAAGAGATACGCAGTATTTT.

The rearrangement joins TRBV5-1 to TRBJ2-2; TRBD1 agrees at 7 bases. The CDR3 has 16 amino acids. The germline gives CDR1 SGHRS, CDR2 YFSETQ. Unmatched junction bases numbered 5, after V lost 0 bases and J lost 3 bases. The CDR3 sequence: CASSLEGGGYTGELFF. For the CDR3, the DNA is TGCGCCAGCAGCTTGGAAGGGGGCGGATACACCGGGGAGCTGTTTTTT.

The CDR3 nucleotides are TGTGCCAGCAGAGGGGACAGGGACTCCTACGAGCAGTACTTC. Its translation: CASRGDRDSYEQYF. V and J are TRBV2 and TRBJ2-7, with TRBD1 matching over 9 bases. Trimming took 6 bases from V and 0 from J; bases not matched to a gene: 3. This CDR3 region has 14 residues. CDR1 and CDR2 (germline): SNHLY, FYNNEI.

The count of this clone is one. The gene calls are TRBV10-1 and TRBJ2-7, with TRBD2 matching 10 bases. CDR1 and CDR2 (germline): WNHNN, SYGVQD (reference sequence). Losses at the gene ends were 1 base for V and 3 bases for J; bases not matched to a gene: 6. The CDR3 sequence is 16 residues long. The CDR3 spells CASSELRTSGFYEQYF. The CDR3 nucleotides are TGCGCCAGCAGTGAGTTGAGGACTAGCGGCTTCTACGAGCAGTACTTC.

The chain recombines TRBV29-1 with TRBJ1-2; TRBD1 might be the D (5 bases). The CDR3 totals 12 residues. Germline CDR1 reads SQVTM; CDR2 reads ANQGSEA. Deletions cut 8 bases from V and 10 bases from J, with 20 bases between. CDR3 residues: CSSTGTNLLYTF. CDR3 sequence (DNA): TGCAGCTCGACCGGGACCAACTTACTCTACACCTTC.

The chain couples TRBV9 to TRBJ2-7; possibly TRBD2 for D (5 bases). Trimming shortened V by 0 bases and J by 2 bases, and 12 bases separated the two germline ends. Germline loops: CDR1 SGDLS, CDR2 YYNGEE. The CDR3 contains 15 residues. CDR3 sequence: CASSVAEGPTYEQYF. As DNA, the CDR3 is TGTGCCAGCAGCGTAGCCGAGGGCCCCACCTACGAGCAGTACTTC.

This chain joins TRBV7-3 and TRBJ1-3, with D hard to call. CDR3 length equals 12 residues. Trimming took off 1 base at V and 3 bases at J, with 1 base between the two ends. The V gene's germline CDR1 is SGHTA and CDR2 FQGTGA. Here the CDR3 reads CASSLNGNTIYF. CDR3 coding DNA: TGTGCCAGCAGCTTAAATGGAAACACCATATATTTT.

A few counts support this clone. V is TRBV11-2 and J is TRBJ2-7; the match to TRBD2 covers 14 bases. The CDR3 loop spans 20 amino acids. With V trimmed by 0 bases and J by 4 bases, 14 bases remained unmatched. CDR1 and CDR2 from the germline V gene are SGHAT and FQNNGV. CDR3 in amino acids: CASSLDLPGLAGDTRYEQYF. CDR3 sequence (DNA): TGTGCCAGCAGCTTAGATCTCCCGGGACTAGCGGGAGACACTCGATACGAGCAGTACTTC. Filled out from reference TRBV11-2 and TRBJ2-7, the complete variable domain reads EAGVAQSPRYKIIEKRQSVAFWCNPISGHATLYWYQQILGQGPKLLIQFQNNGVVDDSQLPKDRFSAERLKGVDSTLKIQPAKLEDSAVYLCASSLDLPGLAGDTRYEQYFGPGTRLTVT.

This clone was seen only a few times. V gene TRBV10-3 combines with J gene TRBJ1-2; D perhaps matches TRBD1 (5 bases). The CDR3 has 13 residues. The germline V gene has CDR1 ENHRY and CDR2 SYGVKD. V was pared by 3 bases and J by 5 bases, with 10 bases between. Here the CDR3 DNA reads TGTGCCATCAGTGACCCTGACAGATATGGCTACACCTTC. As protein: CAISDPDRYGYTF.

This clone was counted only a few times. The rearrangement uses TRBV11-2 and TRBJ2-3; no reliable D call. The V end was cut by 4 bases, the J end by 0 bases, with 11 bases between. Germline V gene data show CDR1 as SGHAT and CDR2 as FQNNGV. The CDR3 totals 15 residues. In nucleotides, the CDR3 is TGTGCCAGCAGCTCCCAGAGCCCTAGCACAGATACGCAGTATTTT. Encoded protein: CASSSQSPSTDTQYF.

This clone has just one count. The genes are TRBV5-1 and TRBJ1-1, with no clear D. CDR3 size: 14 residues. Trimming pared 2 bases from V and 2 bases from J, leaving 10 bases between. Germline loops: CDR1 SGHRS, CDR2 YFSETQ. CDR3 amino acids: CASSFGFANTEAFF. The CDR3 coding sequence is TGCGCCAGCAGCTTCGGATTCGCCAACACTGAAGCTTTCTTT.

The V and J genes are TRBV5-1 and TRBJ1-2, with 9 bases matching TRBD1. The length of the CDR3 is 15 residues. The V segment lost 3 bases and the J segment 7 bases; nucleotides outside the gene matches: 10. Germline CDR1 is SGHRS and CDR2 is YFSETQ. CDR3 amino acids: CASSSSGQGRVGYTF. The CDR3 DNA reads as TGCGCCAGCAGCTCCTCGGGACAGGGACGGGTTGGCTACACCTTC.

This clone showed up just once. This chain uses TRBV2 with TRBJ1-3, with D hard to call. CDR3 length: 15 amino acids. Trimming cost V 6 bases and J 0 bases, with 12 bases left between them. Looked up from germline, CDR1 is SNHLY and CDR2 is FYNNEI. In DNA, the CDR3 is TGTGCCAGCAGGGAAATTCAGAGCTCTGGAAACACCATATATTTT. Protein: CASREIQSSGNTIYF.

This clone was observed a few times. The chain couples TRBV6-1 to TRBJ2-3, with D possibly TRBD1 on 5 matching bases. This CDR3 has 15 amino acids. Trimming removed 2 bases at V and 2 bases at J, with 11 bases between. Germline V gene sequence: CDR1 MNHNS, CDR2 SASEGT. The CDR3 region is CASSEFKGSTDTQYF. In DNA, the CDR3 is TGTGCCAGCAGTGAATTTAAGGGGTCCACAGATACGCAGTATTTT.

The chain combines TRBV5-6 with TRBJ1-1; TRBD1 is a possible D gene (6 bases). V was pared by 1 base and J by 3 bases, with 25 bases between. Looked up from germline, CDR1 is SGHDT and CDR2 is YYEEEE. This CDR3 has 19 amino acids. The CDR3 region is CASSLSFGWTEGGDTEAFF. The CDR3 nucleotides are TGTGCCAGCAGCTTGTCGTTTGGGTGGACGGAGGGGGGCGACACTGAAGCTTTCTTT.

This chain joins TRBV27 and TRBJ1-6; D gene uncertain. V dropped 4 bases and J dropped 7 bases, with 11 bases sitting between them. This CDR3 region has 14 residues. The germline V gene has CDR1 MNHEY and CDR2 SMNVEV (reference sequence). DNA of the CDR3: TGTGCCAGCAGTTCCCCAGAAGTGAATTCACCCCTCCACTTT. Residues: CASSSPEVNSPLHF.

The chain couples TRBV5-1 to TRBJ2-2, with unresolved D. Germline CDR1 is SGHRS and CDR2 is YFSETQ. Trimming shortened V by 1 base and J by 0 bases, and 16 bases separated the two germline ends. This CDR3 is 18 amino acids long. The CDR3 bases are TGCGCCAGCAGCTTGCCGTCCCGAGGCCGCTCGAACACCGGGGAGCTGTTTTTT. Translation gives CASSLPSRGRSNTGELFF. Full variable domain (remainder filled in from reference TRBV5-1 and TRBJ2-2): KAGVTQTPRYLIKTRGQQVTLSCSPISGHRSVSWYQQTPGQGLQFLFEYFSETQRNKGNFPGRFSGRQFSNSRSEMNVSTLELGDSALYLCASSLPSRGRSNTGELFFGEGSRLTVL.

This clone was counted only a few times. The rearrangement joins TRBV5-1 to TRBJ2-5; TRBD2 matches 9 bases. The CDR3 consists of 16 residues. Germline CDR1 and CDR2: SGHRS and YFSETQ. The trim removed 6 bases at V and 4 bases at J, leaving 13 bases unmatched. DNA of the CDR3: TGCGCCAGCACCCCGGGTAGCGGGAGTTACGGAGAGACCCAGTACTTC. Protein product: CASTPGSGSYGETQYF.

The sample holds a few counts of this clone. This chain joins TRBV27 and TRBJ2-5; D gene unclear. Germline V gives CDR1 MNHEY, CDR2 SMNVEV (reference sequence). CDR3 length: 14 amino acids. The V gene lost 6 bases and the J gene lost 3 bases, with 14 bases spanning the gap. The CDR3 nucleotides are TGTGCCAGCAGCCTCGGTTGGGCCGAAGAGACCCAGTACTTC. Amino acid sequence: CASSLGWAEETQYF.

The chain combines TRBV7-2 with TRBJ2-2, with D possibly being TRBD1 or TRBD2 (5 bases each). Trimming took off 6 bases at V and 8 bases at J, with 16 bases between the two ends. The CDR3 contains 14 residues. Germline V lookup: CDR1 SGHTA, CDR2 FQGNSA. CDR3 residues: CASSLSPEGGELFF. CDR3 DNA: TGTGCCAGCAGTCTCAGCCCTGAGGGGGGGGAGCTGTTTTTT.

Within the sample, this clone is medium-sized (0.01 to 0.1%). The chain is built from TRBV19 and TRBJ2-2; 9 bases are a match to TRBD1. Germline CDR1 LNHDA, CDR2 SQIVND (reference sequence). CDR3 length equals 16 residues. Unmatched junction bases numbered 3, after V lost 3 bases and J lost 1 base. The DNA of the CDR3 is TGTGCCAGTAGTATTGCGGGACAGGGGAACACCGGGGAGCTGTTTTTT. It specifies CASSIAGQGNTGELFF.